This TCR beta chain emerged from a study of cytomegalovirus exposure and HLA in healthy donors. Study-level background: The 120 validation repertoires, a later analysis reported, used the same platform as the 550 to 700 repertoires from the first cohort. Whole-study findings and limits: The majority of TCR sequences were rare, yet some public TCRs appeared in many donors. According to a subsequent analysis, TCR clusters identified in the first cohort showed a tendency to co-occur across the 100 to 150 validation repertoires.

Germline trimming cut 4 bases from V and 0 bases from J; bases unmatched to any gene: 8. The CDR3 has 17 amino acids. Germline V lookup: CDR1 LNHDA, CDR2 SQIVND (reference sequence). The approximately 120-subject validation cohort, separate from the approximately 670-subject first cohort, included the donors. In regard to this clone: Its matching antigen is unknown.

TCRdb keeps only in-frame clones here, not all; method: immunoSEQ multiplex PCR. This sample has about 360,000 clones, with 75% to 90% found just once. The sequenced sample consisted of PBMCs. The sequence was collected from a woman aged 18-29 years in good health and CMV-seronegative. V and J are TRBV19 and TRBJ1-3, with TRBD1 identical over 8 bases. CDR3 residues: CASSTWSGQASGNTIYF. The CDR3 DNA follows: TGTGCCAGTAGTACCTGGTCGGGACAGGCCTCTGGAAACACCATATATTTT.